What follows is one TCR beta chain and its context. Data came from immunoSEQ multiplex PCR; TCRdb stores just in-frame clones and leaves some out. The data show about 690,000 clones, roughly 91% seen once. Germline CDR1 is MNHEY and CDR2 is SMNVEV (reference sequence). Trimming removed 5 bases at V and 4 bases at J, with 12 bases between. This CDR3 is 13 amino acids long. This specimen comes from a study of shared clonotypes between healthy human individuals. This TCR was sampled from a man between 18 and 29 years old in good health. Some clones in this sample may be carry-over from other donors' samples. The sequencing sample was made of memory CD8+ T cells from PBMCs. Subset here: CD45RO+ cells pooled with CCR7-negative TemRA cells. The rearrangement links TRBV27 to TRBJ2-7; TRBD2 is a possible D gene (6 bases). The CDR3 sequence is CASSPGDTYEQYF. CDR3 sequence (DNA): TGTGCCAGCAGTCCGGGAGATACTTACGAGCAGTACTTC.